These T cell receptor beta chains were read from a single sample in a study of cytomegalovirus exposure and HLA in healthy donors. The assay was immunoSEQ multiplex PCR, and TCRdb's table has in-frame clones only and misses some. The sample features approximately 72,000 clones, with about 4.5% in its top ten. The sequenced sample was PBMCs. Receptor source: a woman between 40 and 50 years old in good health and CMV-seropositive. Each CDR3 is given with its conserved first and last residue. The D gene is left open where the match is weak.

TRBV5-1,TRBD2,TRBJ2-7,TGCGCCAGCAGCACTAGCGGGGGGCTCTACGAGCAGTACTTC,CASSTSGGLYEQYF
TRBV28,NA,TRBJ1-2,TGTGCCAGCAGTCAGAGCGGGGCTCTCTCTAACTATGGCTACACCTTC,CASSQSGALSNYGYTF
TRBV9,TRBD2,TRBJ2-1,TGTGCCAGCAGCGTAGGGACTAGCGGGTACAATGAGCAGTTCTTC,CASSVGTSGYNEQFF
TRBV5-6,TRBD1,TRBJ2-7,TGTGCCAGCAGCCGGAACAGGGGGCAGTACGAGCAGTACTTC,CASSRNRGQYEQYF
TRBV19,NA,TRBJ2-1,TGTGCCAGTAGTATCTTCCCCAGGGCGGACTCCTACAATGAGCAGTTCTTC,CASSIFPRADSYNEQFF
TRBV7-8,NA,TRBJ2-1,TGTGCCAGCAGCCAGACCGGGGAACAAAGTAATGAGCAGTTCTTC,CASSQTGEQSNEQFF
TRBV10-1,NA,TRBJ2-7,TGCGCCAGCAGTGAGTCGGGCCAGGCCTACGAGCAGTACTTC,CASSESGQAYEQYF
TRBV4-1,NA,TRBJ2-2,TGCGCCAGCAGCCAATCTTGGGGGACTCAGAACACCGGGGAGCTGTTTTTT,CASSQSWGTQNTGELFF
TRBV19,TRBD1,TRBJ2-7,TGTGCCAGTAGTGAGACAGGGAGTCTCTACGAGCAGTACTTC,CASSETGSLYEQYF
TRBV5-1,TRBD2,TRBJ2-2,TGCGCCAGCAGCTTGGCACTAGCGGGAGGGCCGATCGGGGAGCTGTTTTTT,CASSLALAGGPIGELFF
TRBV7-2,NA,TRBJ1-1,TGTGCCAGCAGGCTGGTAGTTATTATGAACACTGAAGCTTTCTTT,CASRLVVIMNTEAFF
TRBV19,TRBD1,TRBJ2-2,TGTGCCAGTAATCCAAGACAGGGGGCGTTCGGGGAGCTGTTTTTT,CASNPRQGAFGELFF
TRBV27,TRBD1,TRBJ1-5,TGTGCCAGCAGTGACAGGGAAGGACAGCCCCAGCATTTT,CASSDREGQPQHF
TRBV11-2,TRBD1,TRBJ1-2,TGTGCCAGCAGCCGAGCCCGGGACAGGGGTTATGGCTACACCTTC,CASSRARDRGYGYTF
TRBV18,NA,TRBJ2-7,TGTGCCAGCTCACCTAGCCTACTGCCCTACGAGCAGTACTTC,CASSPSLLPYEQYF
TRBV4-1,NA,TRBJ1-5,TGCGCCAGCAGCCAAGGCTATAGCAATCAGCCCCAGCATTTT,CASSQGYSNQPQHF
TRBV5-4,TRBD2,TRBJ2-2,TGTGCCAGCAGCTCCCAGCGGGGCAACACCGGGGAGCTGTTTTTT,CASSSQRGNTGELFF
TRBV19,TRBD1,TRBJ1-5,TGTGCCAGTAGTGCCCTAGGACAGGGACTCAATCAGCCCCAGCATTTT,CASSALGQGLNQPQHF
TRBV7-2,NA,TRBJ2-1,TGTGCCAGCAGCTCCGACTCGAGAAGGAGCGCGGGGTTCTTC,CASSSDSRRSAGFF
TRBV7-3,NA,TRBJ2-7,TGTGCCAGCAGCTTAAGGGGGCTCGGATCCGAGCAGTACTTC,CASSLRGLGSEQYF
TRBV11-3,TRBD2,TRBJ2-1,TGTGCCAGCAGCCTAGGGACTAGCGGGTACAATGAGCAGTTCTTC,CASSLGTSGYNEQFF
TRBV7-2,TRBD1,TRBJ2-7,TGTGCCAGCAGGGCTGACAGGGGAGAGATTCTCGAGCAGTACTTC,CASRADRGEILEQYF
TRBV27,NA,TRBJ1-1,TGTGCCAGCAGTTTATCGGGAGGGGCCACTGAAGCTTTCTTT,CASSLSGGATEAFF
TRBV19,NA,TRBJ2-5,TGTGCCAGTAGCCCAACCGGGAAAATAGAGACCCAGTACTTC,CASSPTGKIETQYF
TRBV18,NA,TRBJ1-5,TGTGCCAGCTCATTTGCGGGACTCCAAGGTCAGCCCCAGCATTTT,CASSFAGLQGQPQHF
TRBV4-3,TRBD2,TRBJ2-3,TGCGCCAGCAGCCAAGATCGCGGGGGGGCAGATACGCAGTATTTT,CASSQDRGGADTQYF
TRBV19,NA,TRBJ2-7,TGTGCCAGTAGTACAGGGCTCTCCTACGAGCAGTACTTC,CASSTGLSYEQYF
TRBV5-6,NA,TRBJ1-6,TGTGCCAGCAGATCACAGGGTAGTCGTTCACCCCTCCACTTT,CASRSQGSRSPLHF
TRBV4-3,TRBD2,TRBJ2-3,TGCGCCAGCAGCTCCGAACTAGCGGGTGGCACAGATACGCAGTATTTT,CASSSELAGGTDTQYF
TRBV28,TRBD1,TRBJ1-1,TGTGCCAGCAGTCGTCGACAGGGGGCGGCGAACACTGAAGCTTTCTTT,CASSRRQGAANTEAFF
TRBV7-9,TRBD1,TRBJ1-1,TGTGCCAGCAGCTCTCGGACAGGGGAGAACACTGAAGCTTTCTTT,CASSSRTGENTEAFF
TRBV27,NA,TRBJ2-7,TGTGCCAGCAGCGCCGACAGCAGGGGTGGTCTTTGGGAGCAGTACTTC,CASSADSRGGLWEQYF
TRBV5-8,TRBD1,TRBJ2-2,TGTGCCAGCAGCTGGGGACAGGGAGCCGGGGAGCTGTTTTTT,CASSWGQGAGELFF
TRBV5-8,NA,TRBJ1-1,TGTGCCAGCAGCTTCGGACAAACGAACACTGAAGCTTTCTTT,CASSFGQTNTEAFF
TRBV9,NA,TRBJ2-1,TGTGCCAGCAGCGCCCTTAGGGGGGGAGGAATCAATGAGCAGTTCTTC,CASSALRGGGINEQFF
TRBV28,NA,TRBJ2-7,TGTGCCAGCAGTTTATTCGACAGTTATAACGAGCAGTACTTC,CASSLFDSYNEQYF
TRBV19,TRBD1,TRBJ1-4,TGTGCCAGTAGATCCGGGACAGGCCTTAATGAAAAACTGTTTTTT,CASRSGTGLNEKLFF
TRBV6-6,NA,TRBJ1-2,TGTGCCAGCAGCCGAACAGGGATTATCTATGGCTACACCTTC,CASSRTGIIYGYTF
TRBV15,NA,TRBJ2-1,TGTGCCACCAGCAGGGGGTGGGAGCGGAGGAATGAGCAGTTCTTC,CATSRGWERRNEQFF
TRBV7-2,TRBD1,TRBJ2-5,TGTGCCAGCAGCCCAGGGACAGCCCAAGAGACCCAGTACTTC,CASSPGTAQETQYF
TRBV9,NA,TRBJ1-3,TGTGCCAGCAACACTGGGCCCTCTGGAAACACCATATATTTT,CASNTGPSGNTIYF
TRBV28,TRBD1,TRBJ2-7,TGTGCCAGCAGTTTACCAGGACAGGGAGGTTACGAGCAGTACTTC,CASSLPGQGGYEQYF
TRBV5-1,TRBD1,TRBJ1-1,TGCGCCAGCAGCTTGACAGGGGGTGGGAACACTGAAGCTTTCTTT,CASSLTGGGNTEAFF
TRBV28,NA,TRBJ1-2,TGTGCCAGCAGTTTGGGGGGGACGCCTGGCTATGGCTACACCTTC,CASSLGGTPGYGYTF
TRBV7-3,NA,TRBJ1-2,TGTGCCAGCAGCTTAAATGGGGAGGGCTACACCTTC,CASSLNGEGYTF